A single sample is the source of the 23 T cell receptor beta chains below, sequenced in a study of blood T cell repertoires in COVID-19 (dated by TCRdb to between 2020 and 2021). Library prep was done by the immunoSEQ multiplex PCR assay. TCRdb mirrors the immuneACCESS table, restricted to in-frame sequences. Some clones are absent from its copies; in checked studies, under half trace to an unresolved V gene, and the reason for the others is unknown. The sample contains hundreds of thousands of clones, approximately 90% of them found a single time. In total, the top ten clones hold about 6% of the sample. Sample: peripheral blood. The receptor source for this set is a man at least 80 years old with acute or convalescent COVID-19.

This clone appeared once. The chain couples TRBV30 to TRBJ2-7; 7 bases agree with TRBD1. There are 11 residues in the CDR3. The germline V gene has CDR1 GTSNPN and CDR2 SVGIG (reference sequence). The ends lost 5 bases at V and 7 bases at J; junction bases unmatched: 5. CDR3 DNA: TGTGCCTGGGACAGGGTGGGGGAGCAGTACTTC. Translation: CAWDRVGEQYF.

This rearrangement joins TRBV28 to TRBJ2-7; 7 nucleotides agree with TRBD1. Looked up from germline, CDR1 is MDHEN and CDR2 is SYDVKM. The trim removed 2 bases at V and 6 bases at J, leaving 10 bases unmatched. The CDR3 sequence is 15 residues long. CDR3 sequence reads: CASSLGGLQGLEQYF. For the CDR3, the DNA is TGTGCCAGCAGTTTAGGGGGCCTACAGGGGCTCGAGCAGTACTTC.

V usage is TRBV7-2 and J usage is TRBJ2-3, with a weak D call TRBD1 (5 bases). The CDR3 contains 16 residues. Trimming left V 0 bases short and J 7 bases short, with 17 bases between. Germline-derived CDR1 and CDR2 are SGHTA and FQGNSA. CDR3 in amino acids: CASSLAVADSQNTQYF. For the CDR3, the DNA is TGTGCCAGCAGCTTAGCTGTGGCCGACAGTCAAAATACGCAGTATTTT.

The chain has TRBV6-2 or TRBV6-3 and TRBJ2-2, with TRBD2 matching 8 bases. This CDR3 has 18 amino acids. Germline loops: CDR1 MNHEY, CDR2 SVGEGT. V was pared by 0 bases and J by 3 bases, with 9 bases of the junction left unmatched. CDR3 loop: CASSYSIPGTRDTGELFF. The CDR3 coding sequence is TGTGCCAGCAGTTACTCGATCCCCGGGACTAGGGACACCGGGGAGCTGTTTTTT.

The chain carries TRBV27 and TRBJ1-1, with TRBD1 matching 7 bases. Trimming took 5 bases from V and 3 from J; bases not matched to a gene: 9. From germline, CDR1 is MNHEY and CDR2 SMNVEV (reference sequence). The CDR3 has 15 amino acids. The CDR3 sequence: CASSPRSGTDTEAFF. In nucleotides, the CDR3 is TGTGCCAGCAGTCCCCGTTCCGGGACAGACACTGAAGCTTTCTTT.

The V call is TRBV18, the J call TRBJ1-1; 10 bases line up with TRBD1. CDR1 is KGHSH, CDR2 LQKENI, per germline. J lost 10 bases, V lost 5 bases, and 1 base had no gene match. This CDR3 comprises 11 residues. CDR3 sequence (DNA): TGTGCCAGCTCAGACAGGGGGCGAGCTTTCTTT. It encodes CASSDRGRAFF.

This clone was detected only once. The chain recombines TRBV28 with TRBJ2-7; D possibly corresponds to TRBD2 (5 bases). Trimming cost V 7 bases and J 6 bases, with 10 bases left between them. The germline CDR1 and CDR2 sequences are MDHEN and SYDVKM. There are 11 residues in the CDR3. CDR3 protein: CASNGVSEQYF. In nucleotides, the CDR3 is TGTGCCAGCAACGGGGTTTCCGAGCAGTACTTC.

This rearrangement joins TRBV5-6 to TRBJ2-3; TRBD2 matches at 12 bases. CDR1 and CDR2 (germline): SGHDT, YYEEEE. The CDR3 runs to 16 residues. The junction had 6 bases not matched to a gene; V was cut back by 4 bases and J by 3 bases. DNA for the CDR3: TGTGCCAGCAGCCCCCTAGCGGGAGGGCCGACAGATACGCAGTATTTT. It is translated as CASSPLAGGPTDTQYF.

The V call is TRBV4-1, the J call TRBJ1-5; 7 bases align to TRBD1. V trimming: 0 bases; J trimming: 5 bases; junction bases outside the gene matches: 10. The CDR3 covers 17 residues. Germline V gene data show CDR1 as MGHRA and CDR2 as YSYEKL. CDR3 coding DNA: TGCGCCAGCAGCCAAGAAGTTTCGGGACAGTTGGATCAGCCCCAGCATTTT. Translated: CASSQEVSGQLDQPQHF.

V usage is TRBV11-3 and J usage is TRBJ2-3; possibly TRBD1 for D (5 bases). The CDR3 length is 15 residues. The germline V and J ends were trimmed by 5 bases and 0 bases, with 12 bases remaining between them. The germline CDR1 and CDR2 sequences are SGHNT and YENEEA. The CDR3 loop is CASSKGGASTDTQYF. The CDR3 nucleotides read TGTGCCAGCAGCAAGGGTGGGGCTAGCACAGATACGCAGTATTTT.

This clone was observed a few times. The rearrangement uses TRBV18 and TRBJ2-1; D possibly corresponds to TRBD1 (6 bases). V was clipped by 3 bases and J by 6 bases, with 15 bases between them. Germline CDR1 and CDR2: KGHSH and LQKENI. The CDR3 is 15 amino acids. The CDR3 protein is CASSPRQAIGNEQFF. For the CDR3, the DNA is TGTGCCAGCTCACCGAGACAGGCCATTGGCAATGAGCAGTTCTTC.

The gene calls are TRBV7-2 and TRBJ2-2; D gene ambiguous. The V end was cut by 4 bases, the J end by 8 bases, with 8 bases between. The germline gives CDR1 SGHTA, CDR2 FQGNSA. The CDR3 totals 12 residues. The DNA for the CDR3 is TGTGCCAGCAGCTCCTCCACTGGGGAGCTGTTTTTT. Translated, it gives CASSSSTGELFF.

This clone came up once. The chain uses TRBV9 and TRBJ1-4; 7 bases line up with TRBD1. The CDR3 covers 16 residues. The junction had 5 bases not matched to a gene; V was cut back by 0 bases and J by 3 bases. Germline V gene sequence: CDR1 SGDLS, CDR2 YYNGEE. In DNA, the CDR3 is TGTGCCAGCAGCGTAGCAGGGGGACGGCCTAATGAAAAACTGTTTTTT. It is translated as CASSVAGGRPNEKLFF.

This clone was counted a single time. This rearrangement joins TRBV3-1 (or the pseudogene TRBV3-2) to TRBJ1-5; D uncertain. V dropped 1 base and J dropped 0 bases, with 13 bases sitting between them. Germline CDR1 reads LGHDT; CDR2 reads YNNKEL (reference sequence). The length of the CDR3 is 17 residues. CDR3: CASSQANQAYSNQPQHF. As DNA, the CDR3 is TGTGCCAGCAGCCAAGCGAATCAGGCATATAGCAATCAGCCCCAGCATTTT.

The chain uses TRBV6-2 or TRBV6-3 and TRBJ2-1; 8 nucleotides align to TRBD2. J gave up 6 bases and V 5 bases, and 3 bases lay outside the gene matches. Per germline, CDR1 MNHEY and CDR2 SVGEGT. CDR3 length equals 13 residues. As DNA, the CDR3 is TGTGCCAGCAGTGTTAGCGGGACCAATGAGCAGTTCTTC. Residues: CASSVSGTNEQFF.

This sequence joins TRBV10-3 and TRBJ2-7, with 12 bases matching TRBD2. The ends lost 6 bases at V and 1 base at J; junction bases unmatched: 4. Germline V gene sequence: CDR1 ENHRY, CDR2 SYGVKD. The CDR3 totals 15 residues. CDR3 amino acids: CAISAGLAGSYEQYV. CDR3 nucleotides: TGTGCCATCAGCGCGGGACTAGCGGGTTCCTACGAGCAGTACGTC.

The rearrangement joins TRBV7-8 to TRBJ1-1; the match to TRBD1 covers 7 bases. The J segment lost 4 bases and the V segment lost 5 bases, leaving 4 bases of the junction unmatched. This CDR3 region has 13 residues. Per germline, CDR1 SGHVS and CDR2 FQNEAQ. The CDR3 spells CASSHYRGTEAFF. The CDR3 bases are TGTGCCAGCAGCCATTACAGGGGCACTGAAGCTTTCTTT.

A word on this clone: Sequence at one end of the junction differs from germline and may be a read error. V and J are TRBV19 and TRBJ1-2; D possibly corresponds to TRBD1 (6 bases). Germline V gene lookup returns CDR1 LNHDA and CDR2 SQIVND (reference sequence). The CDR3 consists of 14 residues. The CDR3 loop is CASSGTLGYYGYTF. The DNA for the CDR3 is TGTGCCAGTAGTGGGACACTTGGGTACTACGGCTACACCTTC.

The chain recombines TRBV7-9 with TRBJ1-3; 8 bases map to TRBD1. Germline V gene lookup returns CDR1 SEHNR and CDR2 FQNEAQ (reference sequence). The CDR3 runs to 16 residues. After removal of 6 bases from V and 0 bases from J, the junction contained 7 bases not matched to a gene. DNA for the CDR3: TGTGCCAGCAGTCCCGGGACAGGCATCTCTGGAAACACCATATATTTT. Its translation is CASSPGTGISGNTIYF.

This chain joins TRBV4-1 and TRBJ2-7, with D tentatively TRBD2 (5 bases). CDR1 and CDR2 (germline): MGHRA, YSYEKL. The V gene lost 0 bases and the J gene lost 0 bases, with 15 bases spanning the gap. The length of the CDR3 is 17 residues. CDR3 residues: CASSQENGWESSYEQYF. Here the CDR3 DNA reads TGCGCCAGCAGCCAAGAAAACGGCTGGGAGAGCTCCTACGAGCAGTACTTC.

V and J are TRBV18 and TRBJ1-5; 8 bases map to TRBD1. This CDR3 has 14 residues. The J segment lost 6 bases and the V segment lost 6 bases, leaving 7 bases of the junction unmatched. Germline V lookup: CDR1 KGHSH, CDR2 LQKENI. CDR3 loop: CASSRSGGTQPQHF. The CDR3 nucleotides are TGTGCCAGCTCTCGCTCAGGGGGCACTCAGCCCCAGCATTTT.

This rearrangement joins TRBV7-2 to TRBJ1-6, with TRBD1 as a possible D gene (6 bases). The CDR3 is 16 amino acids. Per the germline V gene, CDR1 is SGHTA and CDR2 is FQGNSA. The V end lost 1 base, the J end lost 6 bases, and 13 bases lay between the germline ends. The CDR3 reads CASSLGPDRSNSPLHF. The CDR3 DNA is TGTGCCAGCAGCTTAGGCCCGGACAGAAGTAATTCACCCCTCCACTTT. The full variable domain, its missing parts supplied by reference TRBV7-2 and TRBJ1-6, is GAGVSQSPSNKVTEKGKDVELRCDPISGHTALYWYRQSLGQGLEFLIYFQGNSAPDKSGLPSDRFSAERTGGSVSTLTIQRTQQEDSAVYLCASSLGPDRSNSPLHFGNGTRLTVT.

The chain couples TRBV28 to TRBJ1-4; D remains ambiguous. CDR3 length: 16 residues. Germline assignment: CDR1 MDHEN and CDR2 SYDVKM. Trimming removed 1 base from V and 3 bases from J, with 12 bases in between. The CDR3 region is CASSLLLGASNEKLFF. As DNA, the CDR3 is TGTGCCAGCAGTTTATTGTTGGGAGCTTCTAATGAAAAACTGTTTTTT.